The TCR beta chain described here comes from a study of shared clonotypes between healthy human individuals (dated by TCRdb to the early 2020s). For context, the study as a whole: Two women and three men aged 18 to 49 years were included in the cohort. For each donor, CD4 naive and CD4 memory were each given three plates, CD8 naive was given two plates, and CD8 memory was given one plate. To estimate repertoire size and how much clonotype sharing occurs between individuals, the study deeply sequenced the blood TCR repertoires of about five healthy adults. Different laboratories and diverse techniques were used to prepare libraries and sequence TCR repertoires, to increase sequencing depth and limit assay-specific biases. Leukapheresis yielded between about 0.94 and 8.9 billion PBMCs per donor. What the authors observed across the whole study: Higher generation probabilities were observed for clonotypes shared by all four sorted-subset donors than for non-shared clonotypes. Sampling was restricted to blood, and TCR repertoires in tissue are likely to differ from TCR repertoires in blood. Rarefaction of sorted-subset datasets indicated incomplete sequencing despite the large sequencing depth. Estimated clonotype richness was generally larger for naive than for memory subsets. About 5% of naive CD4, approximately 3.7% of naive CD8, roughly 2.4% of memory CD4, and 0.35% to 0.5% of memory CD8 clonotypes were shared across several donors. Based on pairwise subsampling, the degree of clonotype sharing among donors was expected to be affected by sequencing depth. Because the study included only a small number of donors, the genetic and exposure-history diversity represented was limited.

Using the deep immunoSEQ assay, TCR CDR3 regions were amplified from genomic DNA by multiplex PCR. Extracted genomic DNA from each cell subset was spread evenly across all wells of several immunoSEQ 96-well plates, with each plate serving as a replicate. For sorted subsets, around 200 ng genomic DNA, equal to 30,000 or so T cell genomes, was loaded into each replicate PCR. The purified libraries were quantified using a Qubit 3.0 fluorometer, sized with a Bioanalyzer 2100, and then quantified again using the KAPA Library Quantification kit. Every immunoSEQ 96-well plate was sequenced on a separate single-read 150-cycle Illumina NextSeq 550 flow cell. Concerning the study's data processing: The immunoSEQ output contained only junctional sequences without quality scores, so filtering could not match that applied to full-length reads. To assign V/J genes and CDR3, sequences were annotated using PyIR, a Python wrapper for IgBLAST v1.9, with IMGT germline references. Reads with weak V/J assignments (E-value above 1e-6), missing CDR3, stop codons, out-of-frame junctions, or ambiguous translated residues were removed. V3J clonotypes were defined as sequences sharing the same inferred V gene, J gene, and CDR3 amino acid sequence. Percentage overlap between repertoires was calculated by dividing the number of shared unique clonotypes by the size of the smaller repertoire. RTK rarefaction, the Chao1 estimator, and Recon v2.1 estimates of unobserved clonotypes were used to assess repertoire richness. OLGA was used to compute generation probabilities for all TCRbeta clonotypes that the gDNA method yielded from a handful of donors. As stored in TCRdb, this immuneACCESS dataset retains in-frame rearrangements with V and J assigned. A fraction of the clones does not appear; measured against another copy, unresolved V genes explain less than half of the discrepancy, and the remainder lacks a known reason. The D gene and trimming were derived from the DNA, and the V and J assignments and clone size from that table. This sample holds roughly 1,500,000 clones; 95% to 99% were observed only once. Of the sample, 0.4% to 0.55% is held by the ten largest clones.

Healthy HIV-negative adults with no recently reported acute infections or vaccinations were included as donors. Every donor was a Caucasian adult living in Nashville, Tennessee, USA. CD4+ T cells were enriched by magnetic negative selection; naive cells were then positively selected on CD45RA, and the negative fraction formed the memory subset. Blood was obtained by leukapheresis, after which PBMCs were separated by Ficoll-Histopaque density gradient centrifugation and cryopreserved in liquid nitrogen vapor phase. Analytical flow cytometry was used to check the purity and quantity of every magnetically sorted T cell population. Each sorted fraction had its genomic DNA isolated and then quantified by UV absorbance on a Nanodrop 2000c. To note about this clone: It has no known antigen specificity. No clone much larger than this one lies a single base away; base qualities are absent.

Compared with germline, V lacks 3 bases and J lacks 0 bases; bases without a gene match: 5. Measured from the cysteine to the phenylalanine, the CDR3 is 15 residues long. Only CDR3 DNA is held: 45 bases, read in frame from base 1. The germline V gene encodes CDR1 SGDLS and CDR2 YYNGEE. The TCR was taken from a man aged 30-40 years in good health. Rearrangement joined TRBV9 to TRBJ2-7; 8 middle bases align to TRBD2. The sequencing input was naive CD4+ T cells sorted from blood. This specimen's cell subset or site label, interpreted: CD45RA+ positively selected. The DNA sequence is TGTGCCAGCAGCGAGACTAGCGAGAGCTCCTACGAGCAGTACTTC. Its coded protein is CASSETSESSYEQYF.